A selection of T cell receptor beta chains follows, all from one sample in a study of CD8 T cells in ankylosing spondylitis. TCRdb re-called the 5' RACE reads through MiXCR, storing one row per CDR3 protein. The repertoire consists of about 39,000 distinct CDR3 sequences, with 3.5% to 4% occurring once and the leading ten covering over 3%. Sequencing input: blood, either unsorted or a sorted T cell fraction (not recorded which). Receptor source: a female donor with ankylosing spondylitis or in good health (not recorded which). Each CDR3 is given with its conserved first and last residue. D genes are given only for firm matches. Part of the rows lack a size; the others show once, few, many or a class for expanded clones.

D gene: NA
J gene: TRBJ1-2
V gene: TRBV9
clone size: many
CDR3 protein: CASSVQGSGYGYTF
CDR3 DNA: TGTGCCAGCAGCGTGCAGGGGAGCGGCTATGGCTACACCTTC

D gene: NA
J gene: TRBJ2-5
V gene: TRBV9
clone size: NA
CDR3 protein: CASSVDQQETQYF
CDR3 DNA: TGTGCCAGCAGCGTAGACCAGCAAGAGACCCAGTACTTC

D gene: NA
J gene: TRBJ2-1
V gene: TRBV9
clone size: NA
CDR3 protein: CASSVAGQRSEQFF
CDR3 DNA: TGTGCCAGCAGCGTAGCTGGACAGCGTTCTGAGCAGTTCTTC

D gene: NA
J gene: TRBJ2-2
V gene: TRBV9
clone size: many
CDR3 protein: CASSVQDRRNTGELFF
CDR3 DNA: TGTGCCAGCAGCGTTCAAGATCGGCGGAACACCGGGGAGCTGTTTTTT

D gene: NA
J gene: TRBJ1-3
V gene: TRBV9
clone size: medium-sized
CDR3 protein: CASSVEAEGWGSTIYF
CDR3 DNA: TGTGCCAGCAGCGTAGAGGCGGAGGGCTGGGGTAGCACCATATATTTT

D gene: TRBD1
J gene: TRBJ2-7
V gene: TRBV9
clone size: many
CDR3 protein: CASSGRDRGYEQYF
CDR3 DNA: TGTGCCAGCAGCGGCCGGGACAGGGGGTACGAGCAGTACTTC

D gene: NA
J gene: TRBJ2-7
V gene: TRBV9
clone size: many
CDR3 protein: CASSVDSHSYEQYF
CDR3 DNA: TGTGCCAGCAGCGTAGATTCCCACTCCTACGAGCAGTACTTC

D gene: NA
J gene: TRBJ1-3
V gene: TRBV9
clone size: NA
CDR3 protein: CASNPRRVSVNTINF
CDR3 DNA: TGTGCCAGCAACCCCCGCAGGGTCTCTGTAAACACCATAAATTTT

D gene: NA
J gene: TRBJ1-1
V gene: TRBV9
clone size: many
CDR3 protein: CASSVRTDTEAFF
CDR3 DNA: TGTGCCAGCAGCGTCCGGACGGACACTGAAGCTTTCTTT

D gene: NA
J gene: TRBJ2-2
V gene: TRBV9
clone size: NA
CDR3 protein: CASSVGLPSFTGELFF
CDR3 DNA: TGTGCCAGCAGCGTAGGGTTACCGTCGTTCACCGGGGAGCTGTTTTTT

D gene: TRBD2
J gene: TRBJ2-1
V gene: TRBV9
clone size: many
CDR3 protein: CASSEGLGGPDQFF
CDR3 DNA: TGTGCCAGCAGCGAGGGACTAGGGGGGCCGGATCAGTTCTTC

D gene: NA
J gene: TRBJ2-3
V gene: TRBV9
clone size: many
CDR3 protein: CASSVVGQGTQYF
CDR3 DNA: TGTGCCAGCAGCGTAGTAGGGCAGGGTACGCAGTATTTT

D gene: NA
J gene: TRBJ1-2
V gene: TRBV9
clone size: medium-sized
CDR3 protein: CASSVEASGDGYGYTF
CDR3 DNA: TGTGCCAGCAGCGTAGAGGCGTCAGGGGATGGGTATGGCTACACCTTC

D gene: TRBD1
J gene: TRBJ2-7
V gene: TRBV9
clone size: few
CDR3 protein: CASSEGQGASYEQYF
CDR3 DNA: TGTGCCAGCAGCGAGGGACAGGGTGCTTCCTACGAGCAGTACTTC

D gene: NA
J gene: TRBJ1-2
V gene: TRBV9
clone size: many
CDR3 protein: CASSNLYGYTF
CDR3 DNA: TGTGCCAGCAGCAACCTCTATGGCTACACCTTC

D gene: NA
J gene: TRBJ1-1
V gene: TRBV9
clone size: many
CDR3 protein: CASSVGLLNTEAFF
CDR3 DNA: TGTGCCAGCAGCGTAGGGCTTTTGAACACTGAAGCTTTCTTT

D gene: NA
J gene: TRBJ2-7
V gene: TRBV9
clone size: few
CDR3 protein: CASSVGVKSYEQYF
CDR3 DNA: TGTGCCAGCAGCGTAGGCGTGAAATCCTACGAGCAGTACTTC

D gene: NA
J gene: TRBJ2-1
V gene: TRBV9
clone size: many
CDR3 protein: CASSPGPGTNNEQFF
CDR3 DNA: TGTGCCAGCAGCCCAGGCCCCGGGACCAACAATGAGCAGTTCTTC

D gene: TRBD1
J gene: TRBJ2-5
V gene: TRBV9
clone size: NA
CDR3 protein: CASSVDRGRRGETQYF
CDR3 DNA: TGTGCCAGCAGCGTAGATAGGGGGCGTCGAGGAGAGACCCAGTACTTC

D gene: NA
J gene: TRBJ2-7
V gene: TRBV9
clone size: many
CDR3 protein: CASSVLGSSYEQYF
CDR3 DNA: TGTGCCAGCAGCGTATTGGGCAGCTCCTACGAGCAGTACTTC

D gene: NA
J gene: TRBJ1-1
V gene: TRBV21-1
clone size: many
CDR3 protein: CASSKTRMNTEAFF
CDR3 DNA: TGTGCCAGCAGCAAAACCAGGATGAACACTGAAGCTTTCTTT

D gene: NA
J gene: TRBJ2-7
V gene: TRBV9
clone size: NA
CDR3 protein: CASSPTVAQGAYEQYF
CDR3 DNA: TGTGCCAGCAGCCCAACCGTGGCTCAGGGCGCCTACGAGCAGTACTTC

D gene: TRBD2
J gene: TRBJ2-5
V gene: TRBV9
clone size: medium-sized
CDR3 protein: CASSVSGGVETQYF
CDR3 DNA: TGTGCCAGCAGCGTTAGCGGGGGCGTGGAGACCCAGTACTTC

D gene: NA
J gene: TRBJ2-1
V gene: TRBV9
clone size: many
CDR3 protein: CASSVVAGVNNEQFF
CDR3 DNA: TGTGCCAGCAGCGTAGTGGCAGGGGTCAACAATGAGCAGTTCTTC

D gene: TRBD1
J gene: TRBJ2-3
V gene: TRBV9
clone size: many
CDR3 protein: CASSVGQTSTDTQYF
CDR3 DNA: TGTGCCAGCAGCGTGGGACAGACCTCCACAGATACGCAGTATTTT

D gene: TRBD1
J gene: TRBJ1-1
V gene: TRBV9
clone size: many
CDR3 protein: CASSEIGTAEAFF
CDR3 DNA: TGTGCCAGCAGCGAGATCGGGACAGCTGAAGCTTTCTTT

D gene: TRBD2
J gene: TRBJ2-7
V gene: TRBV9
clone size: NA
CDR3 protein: CASSPRGVSYEQYF
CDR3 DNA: TGTGCCAGCAGCCCCCGGGGGGTCTCCTACGAGCAGTACTTC

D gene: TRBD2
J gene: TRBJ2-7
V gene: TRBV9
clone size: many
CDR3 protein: CASSVAAGVHSYEQYF
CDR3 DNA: TGTGCCAGCAGCGTAGCAGCGGGGGTCCACTCCTACGAGCAGTACTTC

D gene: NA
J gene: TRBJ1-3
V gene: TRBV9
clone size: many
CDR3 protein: CASSDLSMGAIYF
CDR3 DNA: TGTGCCAGCAGCGATCTCTCAATGGGGGCCATATATTTT

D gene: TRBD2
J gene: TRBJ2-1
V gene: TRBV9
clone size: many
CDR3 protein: CASSVVASGHNEQFF
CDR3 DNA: TGTGCCAGCAGCGTAGTGGCTAGCGGCCACAATGAGCAGTTCTTC

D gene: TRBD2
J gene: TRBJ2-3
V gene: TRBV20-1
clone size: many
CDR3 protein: CSVWTSGPSTDTQYF
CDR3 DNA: TGCAGTGTCTGGACTAGCGGGCCAAGCACAGATACGCAGTATTTT

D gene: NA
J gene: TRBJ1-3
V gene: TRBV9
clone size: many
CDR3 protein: CASSVTGDSGNTIYF
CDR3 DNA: TGTGCCAGCAGCGTTACCGGGGACTCTGGAAACACCATATATTTT

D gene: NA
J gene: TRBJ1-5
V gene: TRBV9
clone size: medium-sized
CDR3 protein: CASSVGLGFQPQHF
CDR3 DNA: TGTGCCAGCAGCGTAGGTCTCGGCTTTCAGCCCCAGCATTTT

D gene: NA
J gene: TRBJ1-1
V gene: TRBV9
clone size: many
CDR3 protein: CASSAGGGETEAFF
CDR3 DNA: TGTGCCAGCAGCGCGGGGGGGGGAGAAACTGAAGCTTTCTTT

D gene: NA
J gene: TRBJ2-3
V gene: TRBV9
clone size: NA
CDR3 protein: CASSSAVGRVSTDTQYF
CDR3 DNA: TGTGCCAGCAGCTCAGCTGTGGGGCGGGTAAGCACAGATACGCAGTATTTT

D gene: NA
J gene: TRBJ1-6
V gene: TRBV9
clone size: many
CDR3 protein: CASSLRLDNSPLHF
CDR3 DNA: TGTGCCAGCAGCCTACGACTGGATAATTCACCCCTCCACTTT

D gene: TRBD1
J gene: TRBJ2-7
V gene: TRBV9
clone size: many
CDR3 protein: CASSAGTAGYEQYF
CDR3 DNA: TGTGCCAGCAGCGCCGGGACAGCCGGATACGAGCAGTACTTC

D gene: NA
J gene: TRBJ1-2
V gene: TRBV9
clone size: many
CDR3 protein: CASSVGPDGDGYTF
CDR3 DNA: TGTGCCAGCAGCGTGGGTCCCGACGGGGATGGCTACACCTTC

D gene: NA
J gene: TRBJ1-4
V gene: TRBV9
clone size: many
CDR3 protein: CASSPSEGRVSNEKLFF
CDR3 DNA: TGTGCCAGCAGCCCCTCAGAGGGGAGGGTCTCTAATGAAAAACTGTTTTTT

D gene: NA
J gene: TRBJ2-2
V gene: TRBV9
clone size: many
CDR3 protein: CASGGTGVTGTGELFF
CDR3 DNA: TGTGCCAGCGGGGGCACGGGGGTCACCGGAACCGGGGAGCTGTTTTTT

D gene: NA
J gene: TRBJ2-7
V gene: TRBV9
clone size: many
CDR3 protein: CASSVGPAYEQYF
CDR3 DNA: TGTGCCAGCAGCGTAGGCCCAGCCTACGAGCAGTACTTC